This paragraph covers one T cell receptor beta chain sequence. The trim removed 4 bases at V and 4 bases at J, leaving 12 bases unmatched. Germline V gene data show CDR1 as LGHDT and CDR2 as YNNKEL (reference sequence). This CDR3 has 18 amino acids. The authors reverse transcribed roughly 0.5 to 1 ug RNA with random hexamers. TCRdb re-called the immunoSEQ multiplex PCR reads through MiXCR, storing one row per CDR3 protein. The sample has about 300,000 distinct CDR3 sequences; roughly 85% are singletons. The record originates from a study of CD8 T cells in Susac syndrome. The V gene is TRBV3-1, the J gene TRBJ2-7, with TRBD2 matching 14 bases. Sample: CD8+ T cells from PBMCs. The source is a human donor with multiple sclerosis. The CDR3 protein is CASSPPMGLAGVSYEQYF. The CDR3 bases are TGTGCCAGCAGCCCACCGATGGGACTAGCGGGAGTATCGTACGAGCAGTACTTC.